This passage covers 31 T cell receptor beta chains from one sample sequenced in a study of a mutant IDH1 vaccine in newly diagnosed glioma. The time point is: week 35, safety follow-up. Vaccine doses each comprised 300 ug of mutant IDH1 20-mer peptide, with topical imiquimod. Here immunoSEQ multiplex PCR was the method, and the copy in TCRdb shows in-frame clones only, minus some. The repertoire holds 70,000 or so clones, with about 88% as singletons. Their target antigens are unknown. The material was PBMCs, obtained from a glioma patient whose treatment included an IDH1 peptide vaccine. The source is a young man with glioma.

This clone was detected only once. Here the CDR3 reads CASNGLMRDGYTF. The DNA for the CDR3 is TGTGCCAGTAATGGCCTGATGAGGGATGGCTACACCTTC. The V gene is TRBV19, the J gene TRBJ1-2; no clear D gene. V gave up 7 bases and J gave up 6 bases, with 15 bases separating them. CDR3 length: 13 amino acids. Germline CDR1 reads LNHDA; CDR2 reads SQIVND (reference sequence).

The chain links TRBV5-8 to TRBJ2-5, with unresolved D. Germline V gives CDR1 SGHTS, CDR2 YDEGEE. V was clipped by 2 bases and J by 1 base, with 6 bases between them. CDR3 size: 13 residues. CDR3 nucleotide sequence: TGTGCCAGCAGCTTCGTGACCCAAGAGACCCAGTACTTC. Amino acid sequence: CASSFVTQETQYF. Together with reference TRBV5-8 and TRBJ2-5, the CDR3 gives the full variable domain: EAGVTQSPTHLIKTRGQQATLRCSPISGHTSVYWYQQALGLGLQFLLWYDEGEERNRGNFPPRFSGRQFPNYSSELNVNALELEDSALYLCASSFVTQETQYFGPGTRLLVL.

The chain joins TRBV7-9 to TRBJ2-3; possible D gene TRBD2, 6 bases. CDR3 length: 14 amino acids. With 3 bases removed from V and 2 bases from J, the gap between germline ends came to 9 bases. The germline gives CDR1 SEHNR, CDR2 FQNEAQ (reference sequence). This chain's CDR3 is CASSFGGTTDTQYF. The CDR3 nucleotides read TGTGCCAGCAGCTTCGGCGGGACCACAGATACGCAGTATTTT.

The gene calls are TRBV19 and TRBJ2-2; no reliable D call. The V and J ends lost 7 bases and 7 bases respectively, with 13 bases between them. CDR3 size: 13 residues. Germline-derived CDR1 and CDR2 are LNHDA and SQIVND (reference sequence). The CDR3 protein is CASTVEPHGELFF. The CDR3 region has the DNA TGTGCCAGTACAGTCGAACCCCACGGGGAGCTGTTTTTT.

V gene TRBV7-9 combines with J gene TRBJ2-7, with TRBD2 matching over 8 bases. Trimming at V came to 3 bases and at J to 4 bases, leaving 2 bases not matched to a gene. Germline CDR1 SEHNR, CDR2 FQNEAQ (reference sequence). The CDR3 is 13 residues long. The CDR3 protein is CASSLRGAYEQYF. CDR3 coding DNA: TGTGCCAGCAGCTTGCGGGGGGCTTACGAGCAGTACTTC.

The V gene is TRBV11-2, the J gene TRBJ2-7; 7 bases line up with TRBD2. In germline, CDR1 is SGHAT, CDR2 FQNNGV. The ends lost 1 base at V and 4 bases at J; junction bases unmatched: 4. This CDR3 comprises 14 residues. The CDR3 sequence: CASSLGPSGYEQYF. The DNA of the CDR3 is TGTGCCAGCAGCTTAGGGCCTAGCGGATACGAGCAGTACTTC.

The rearrangement uses TRBV10-3 and TRBJ1-1; D not resolved. This CDR3 has 13 residues. Germline V gene lookup returns CDR1 ENHRY and CDR2 SYGVKD. Trimming took off 10 bases at V and 4 bases at J, with 16 bases between the two ends. The CDR3 coding sequence is TGTGCCACGAGAGCGGGTTCACTCACTGAAGCTTTCTTT. Translation: CATRAGSLTEAFF.

The chain couples TRBV19 to TRBJ2-2; no clear D gene. Trimming stripped 5 bases from V and 4 bases from J, with 11 bases between. This CDR3 is built from 14 residues. Germline-derived CDR1 and CDR2 are LNHDA and SQIVND (reference sequence). Here the CDR3 reads CASSAVGITGELFF. The CDR3, as DNA: TGTGCCAGTAGTGCGGTCGGTATCACCGGGGAGCTGTTTTTT.

The chain is built from TRBV4-1 and TRBJ2-5; TRBD1 or TRBD2 may be the D gene (5 bases each). Per the germline V gene, CDR1 is MGHRA and CDR2 is YSYEKL. The V end was cut by 2 bases, the J end by 4 bases, with 14 bases between. CDR3 size: 15 residues. The CDR3 bases are TGCGCCAGCAGCCAAACCCCGCGTGGGGGAGAGACCCAGTACTTC. It translates to CASSQTPRGGETQYF.

The chain combines TRBV18 with TRBJ2-3; TRBD1 aligns across 7 bases. The CDR3 spans 14 residues. V lost 1 base, J lost 2 bases, and 0 bases stayed unmatched. Germline V gene lookup returns CDR1 KGHSH and CDR2 LQKENI. CDR3 nucleotide sequence: TGTGCCAGCTCACCACAGGGGGCCACAGATACGCAGTATTTT. It is translated as CASSPQGATDTQYF.

CDR3 protein: CASSSYSRFGYTF. The CDR3 DNA sequence: TGTGCCAGCAGCTCCTATTCCAGGTTTGGCTACACCTTC. The chain combines TRBV7-2 with TRBJ1-2; D not certain. V lost 4 bases to trimming and J lost 7 bases, with 13 bases between them. The germline CDR1 and CDR2 sequences are SGHTA and FQGNSA. The CDR3 runs to 13 residues.

This rearrangement joins TRBV5-1 to TRBJ2-1; 7 bases map to TRBD1. Trimming at V came to 0 bases and at J to 2 bases, leaving 2 bases not matched to a gene. This CDR3 is built from 15 residues. Germline assignment: CDR1 SGHRS and CDR2 YFSETQ. The CDR3 region is CASSLAQGAYNEQFF. In DNA, the CDR3 is TGCGCCAGCAGCTTGGCCCAGGGGGCCTACAATGAGCAGTTCTTC.

The rearrangement links TRBV7-3 to TRBJ2-2; D ambiguous. Trimming removed 3 bases from V and 0 bases from J, with 5 bases in between. Germline CDR1 reads SGHTA; CDR2 reads FQGTGA. The CDR3 is made up of 14 amino acids. The CDR3 nucleotides read TGTGCCAGCAGCTTGCTACCGAACACCGGGGAGCTGTTTTTT. It translates to CASSLLPNTGELFF.

J is TRBJ2-7 and V is TRBV28; D gene ambiguous. The V end lost 2 bases, the J end lost 0 bases, and 8 bases lay between the germline ends. The CDR3 loop spans 14 amino acids. Germline V lookup: CDR1 MDHEN, CDR2 SYDVKM. The CDR3: CASSLTGFSYEQYF. The CDR3 DNA sequence: TGTGCCAGCAGTTTAACTGGATTCTCCTACGAGCAGTACTTC.

This chain links TRBV9 with TRBJ2-7, with TRBD2 identical over 9 bases. Germline V gives CDR1 SGDLS, CDR2 YYNGEE. The J segment lost 6 bases and the V segment lost 0 bases, leaving 7 bases of the junction unmatched. CDR3 length equals 15 residues. CDR3 bases: TGTGCCAGCAGCGTAGTTGCGGGAGGGCCCGCCGAGCAGTACTTC. Translating it yields CASSVVAGGPAEQYF.

V and J are TRBV27 and TRBJ2-2; D uncertain. Germline CDR1 MNHEY, CDR2 SMNVEV (reference sequence). Trimming cost V 0 bases and J 5 bases, with 16 bases left between them. The CDR3 runs to 17 residues. Here the CDR3 reads CASSLSSRTYTTGELFF. The CDR3, as DNA: TGTGCCAGCAGTTTATCTTCCCGTACTTACACGACCGGGGAGCTGTTTTTT.

The chain combines TRBV4-1 with TRBJ1-2; weak D call: TRBD1 (5 bases). This CDR3 has 17 residues. V lost 0 bases, J lost 5 bases, and 19 bases lay in between. CDR1 MGHRA and CDR2 YSYEKL come from the germline V gene. Here the CDR3 DNA reads TGCGCCAGCAGCCAAGATCGGGGGTTTGGGTTGGGTTATGGCTACACCTTC. Amino acids: CASSQDRGFGLGYGYTF.

This clone was counted once. The chain couples TRBV4-1 to TRBJ2-7, with 9 bases matching TRBD1. The ends lost 5 bases at V and 4 bases at J; junction bases unmatched: 9. The CDR3 runs 15 residues. CDR1 and CDR2 from the germline V gene are MGHRA and YSYEKL. As DNA, the CDR3 is TGCGCCAGCAGCATCCGGACAGGGGATTTTTACGAGCAGTACTTC. Translation gives CASSIRTGDFYEQYF.

Written as DNA, the CDR3 is TGTGCCAGCAGCTGGACTGGACAGGGTTCCTCTGAAGCTTTCTTT. Its protein is CASSWTGQGSSEAFF. The rearrangement joins TRBV5-5 to TRBJ1-1; 8 bases are a match to TRBD1. The CDR3 is made up of 15 amino acids. Germline CDR1 and CDR2: SGHKS and YYEKEE (reference sequence). Trimming removed 3 bases from V and 6 bases from J; junction bases left unmatched: 10. The full variable domain, completed using reference TRBV5-5 and TRBJ1-1, is DAGVTQSPTHLIKTRGQQVTLRCSPISGHKSVSWYQQVLGQGPQFIFQYYEKEERGRGNFPDRFSARQFPNYSSELNVNALLLGDSALYLCASSWTGQGSSEAFFGQGTRLTVV.

The chain combines TRBV7-2 with TRBJ1-3; possibly TRBD1 for D (6 bases). The CDR3 sequence is 15 residues long. V dropped 5 bases and J dropped 6 bases, with 17 bases sitting between them. The V gene's germline CDR1 is SGHTA and CDR2 FQGNSA. For the CDR3, the DNA is TGTGCCAGCAGCCCAAAACAGGGTTTTGTAAACACCATATATTTT. This encodes CASSPKQGFVNTIYF.

This rearrangement joins TRBV6-4 to TRBJ1-1, with TRBD1 matching 7 bases. Germline V lookup: CDR1 MRHNA, CDR2 SNTAGT. The V gene end was trimmed by 6 bases and the J gene end by 5 bases; junction bases not matched to a gene: 9. The CDR3 consists of 14 residues. The CDR3 spells CASRVDRVGTEAFF. DNA for the CDR3: TGTGCCAGCAGAGTTGACAGGGTGGGGACTGAAGCTTTCTTT.

V usage is TRBV7-2 and J usage is TRBJ2-1, with D perhaps assigned TRBD1 or TRBD2 (5 bases each). The CDR3 is 19 residues long. The germline gives CDR1 SGHTA, CDR2 FQGNSA. V was clipped by 2 bases and J by 4 bases, with 24 bases between them. The CDR3 spells CASSLKETRGSSLYNEQFF. CDR3 coding DNA: TGTGCCAGCAGCTTAAAGGAGACGAGGGGCTCTTCATTATACAATGAGCAGTTCTTC.

This chain joins TRBV7-9 and TRBJ1-1; TRBD1 is a possible D gene (6 bases). CDR1 SEHNR and CDR2 FQNEAQ come from the germline V gene (reference sequence). V gave up 5 bases and J gave up 6 bases, with 16 bases separating them. CDR3 length equals 14 residues. CDR3 protein: CASSPGDKGAEAFF. The CDR3, as DNA: TGTGCCAGCAGCCCAGGGGACAAAGGGGCTGAAGCTTTCTTT.

The V and J genes are TRBV29-1 and TRBJ1-3; D is unresolved. The V and J ends lost 2 bases and 3 bases respectively, with 5 bases between them. From germline, CDR1 is SQVTM and CDR2 ANQGSEA. This CDR3 spans 12 amino acids. CDR3 in amino acids: CSVELRGNTIYF. As DNA, the CDR3 is TGCAGCGTTGAACTTCGTGGAAACACCATATATTTT.

The chain employs TRBV7-2 and TRBJ2-7; 7 positions match TRBD2. The germline V gene encodes CDR1 SGHTA and CDR2 FQGNSA. This CDR3 is 15 amino acids long. Unmatched junction bases numbered 7, after V lost 5 bases and J lost 0 bases. The CDR3 bases are TGTGCCAGCAGCCCGCTAGCGGTTAGCTCCTACGAGCAGTACTTC. This sequence encodes CASSPLAVSSYEQYF.

This sequence joins TRBV9 and TRBJ2-3; 10 bases match TRBD2. This CDR3 region has 15 residues. V trimming: 2 bases; J trimming: 5 bases; junction bases outside the gene matches: 5. Germline V gene sequence: CDR1 SGDLS, CDR2 YYNGEE. The CDR3 bases are TGTGCCAGCAGCGTTGGGACTAGCGAAATAGATACGCAGTATTTT. Its translation: CASSVGTSEIDTQYF.

The sample holds one count of this clone. J is TRBJ2-1 and V is TRBV9; a weak D match, TRBD1 (6 bases). Trimming removed 4 bases at V and 8 bases at J, with 10 bases between. CDR1 is SGDLS, CDR2 YYNGEE, per germline. The CDR3 extends over 12 amino acids. CDR3 amino acids: CASSTTGYEQFF. CDR3 nucleotides: TGTGCCAGCAGCACGACAGGATATGAGCAGTTCTTC.

The CDR3 loop is CASSYSPQADWDGYTF. The CDR3 DNA reads as TGTGCCAGCAGTTACTCCCCCCAGGCAGACTGGGATGGCTACACCTTC. The chain carries TRBV6-6 and TRBJ1-2, with D hard to call. Germline CDR1 is MNHNY and CDR2 is SVGAGI (reference sequence). This CDR3 is 16 amino acids long. Trimming left V 0 bases short and J 6 bases short, with 17 bases between.

The J gene is TRBJ2-5, the V gene TRBV7-2; D possibly corresponds to TRBD2 (5 bases). This CDR3 has 16 residues. The V end was cut by 0 bases, the J end by 5 bases, with 16 bases between. Per the germline V gene, CDR1 is SGHTA and CDR2 is FQGNSA. The CDR3 region has the DNA TGTGCCAGCAGCTTAGCCACAGCCGAGGGAGTGGAGACCCAGTACTTC. Its translation: CASSLATAEGVETQYF.

The gene calls are TRBV28 and TRBJ1-1; TRBD1 agrees at 10 bases. Germline V gives CDR1 MDHEN, CDR2 SYDVKM. The ends lost 6 bases at V and 7 bases at J; junction bases unmatched: 2. CDR3 length: 12 residues. This CDR3 is CASRGDRGEAFF. CDR3 in DNA: TGTGCCAGCAGGGGGGACAGGGGTGAAGCTTTCTTT.

The J gene is TRBJ1-5, the V gene TRBV7-9; D call uncertain. V shed 5 bases and J shed 3 bases, with 8 bases lying between them. CDR3 length: 13 residues. Germline V gene sequence: CDR1 SEHNR, CDR2 FQNEAQ (reference sequence). The CDR3 DNA follows: TGTGCCAGCAGCCCGGGGAACAATCAGCCCCAGCATTTT. It codes for CASSPGNNQPQHF.